The T cell receptor (beta chain) under discussion was sequenced for a study of PD-1 blockade in classical Hodgkin lymphoma. TCRdb keeps only in-frame clones here, not all; method: immunoSEQ multiplex PCR. The sample contains fewer than 45,000 clones, about 85% of which appear only once. The CDR3 loop spans 14 amino acids. The germline CDR1 and CDR2 sequences are LNHNV and YYDKDF (reference sequence). V was cut by 2 bases and J by 6 bases, with 13 bases left in between. All trial patients relapsed after autologous stem cell transplantation. The best responses consisted of complete response, partial response or progressive disease. This clone appeared once. Antigen: not known. Study-wide results and caveats: Unlike CD8+ TCR diversity, which did not rise significantly by C4D1, CD4+ TCR diversity did. As was reported, newly diagnosed patients showed lower baseline TCR diversity than healthy donors did.

The sequence was collected from a human donor with classical Hodgkin lymphoma. The specimen was peripheral blood mononuclear cells (PBMCs), collected before the second cycle of nivolumab. This chain uses TRBV15 with TRBJ1-2; D possibly corresponds to TRBD1 (5 bases). The CDR3, as DNA: TGTGCCACCAGCAGAAGGACAACGGGGGATGGCTACACCTTC. Residues: CATSRRTTGDGYTF.